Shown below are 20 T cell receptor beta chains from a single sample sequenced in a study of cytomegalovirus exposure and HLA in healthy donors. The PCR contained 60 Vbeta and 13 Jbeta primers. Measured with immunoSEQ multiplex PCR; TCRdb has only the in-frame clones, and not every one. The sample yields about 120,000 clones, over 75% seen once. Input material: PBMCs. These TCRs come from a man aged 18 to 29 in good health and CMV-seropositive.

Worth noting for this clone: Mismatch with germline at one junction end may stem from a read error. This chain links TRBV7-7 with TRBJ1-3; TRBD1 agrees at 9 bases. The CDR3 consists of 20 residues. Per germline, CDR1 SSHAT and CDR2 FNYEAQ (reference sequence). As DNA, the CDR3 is TGTGCTAGCAGCCCCCTCGGTTTAGGGACAGGGAATGAGGCTGGAAACACCATATATTTT. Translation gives CASSPLGLGTGNEAGNTIYF.

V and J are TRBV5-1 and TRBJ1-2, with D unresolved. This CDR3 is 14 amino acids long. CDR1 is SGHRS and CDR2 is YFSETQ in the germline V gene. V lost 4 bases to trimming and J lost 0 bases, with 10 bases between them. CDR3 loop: CASSAAQTNYGYTF. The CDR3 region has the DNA TGCGCCAGCAGCGCCGCACAAACTAACTATGGCTACACCTTC.

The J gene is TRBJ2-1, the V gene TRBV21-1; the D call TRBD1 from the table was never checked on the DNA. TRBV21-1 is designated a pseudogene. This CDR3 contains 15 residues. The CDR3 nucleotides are TGTGCCAGCAGCCATCCGGGACAAGGACTTGATGAGCAGTTCTTC. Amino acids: CASSHPGQGLDEQFF.

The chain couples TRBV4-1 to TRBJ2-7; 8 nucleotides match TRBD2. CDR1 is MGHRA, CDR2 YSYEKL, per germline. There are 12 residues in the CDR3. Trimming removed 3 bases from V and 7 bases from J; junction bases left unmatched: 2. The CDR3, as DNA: TGCGCCAGCAGCCATCCGGGGGGGGAGCAGTACTTC. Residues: CASSHPGGEQYF.

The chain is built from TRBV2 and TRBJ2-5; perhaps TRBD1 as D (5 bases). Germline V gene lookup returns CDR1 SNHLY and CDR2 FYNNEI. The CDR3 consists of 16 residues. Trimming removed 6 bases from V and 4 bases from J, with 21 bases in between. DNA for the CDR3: TGTGCCAGCAGCCGCACCGCCAGGGAACGGGTAGAGACCCAGTACTTC. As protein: CASSRTARERVETQYF.

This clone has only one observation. The CDR3 DNA sequence: TGCAGCGTCCGAGTGGAGGGGAACACTGAAGCTTTCTTT. Its translation is CSVRVEGNTEAFF. The chain recombines TRBV29-1 with TRBJ1-1; D remains ambiguous. The V gene's germline CDR1 is SQVTM and CDR2 ANQGSEA. The V end was cut by 6 bases, the J end by 1 base, with 12 bases between. The CDR3 is made up of 13 amino acids.

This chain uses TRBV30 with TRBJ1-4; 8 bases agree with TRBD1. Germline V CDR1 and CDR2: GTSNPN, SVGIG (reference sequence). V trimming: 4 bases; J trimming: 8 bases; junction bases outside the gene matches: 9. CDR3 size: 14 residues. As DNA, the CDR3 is TGTGCCTGGACCATGGACAGGGCGGACGAAAAACTGTTTTTT. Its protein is CAWTMDRADEKLFF.

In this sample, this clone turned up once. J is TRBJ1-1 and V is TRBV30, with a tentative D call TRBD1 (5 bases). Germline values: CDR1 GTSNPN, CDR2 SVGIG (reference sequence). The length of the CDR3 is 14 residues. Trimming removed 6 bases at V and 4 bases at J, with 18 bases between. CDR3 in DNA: TGTGCCTGCGACCGTGGGCAGGGAAGCACTGAAGCTTTCTTT. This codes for CACDRGQGSTEAFF.

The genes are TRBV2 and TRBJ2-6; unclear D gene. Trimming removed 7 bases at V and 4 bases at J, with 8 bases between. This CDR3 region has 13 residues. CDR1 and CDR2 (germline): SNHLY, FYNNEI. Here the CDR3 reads CASILSGANVLTF. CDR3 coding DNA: TGTGCCAGCATTCTAAGCGGGGCCAACGTCCTGACTTTC.

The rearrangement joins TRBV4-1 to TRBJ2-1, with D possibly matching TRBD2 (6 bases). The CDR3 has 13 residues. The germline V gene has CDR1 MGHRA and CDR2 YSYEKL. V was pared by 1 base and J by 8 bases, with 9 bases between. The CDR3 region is CASSQGTSYEQFF. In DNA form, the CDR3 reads TGCGCCAGCAGCCAAGGTACTAGCTATGAGCAGTTCTTC.

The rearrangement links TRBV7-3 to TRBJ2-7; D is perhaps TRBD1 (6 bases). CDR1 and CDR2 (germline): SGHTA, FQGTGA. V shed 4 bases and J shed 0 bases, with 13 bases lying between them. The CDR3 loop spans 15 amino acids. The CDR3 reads CASSSTGYGSYEQYF. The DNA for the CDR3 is TGTGCCAGCAGCTCCACAGGGTACGGCTCCTACGAGCAGTACTTC.

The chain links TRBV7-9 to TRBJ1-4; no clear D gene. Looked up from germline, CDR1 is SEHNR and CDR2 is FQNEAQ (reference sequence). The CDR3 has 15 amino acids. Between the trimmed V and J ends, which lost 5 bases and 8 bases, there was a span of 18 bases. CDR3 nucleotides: TGTGCCAGCAGCCCCCGCCGGGGTTTTGGAGAAAAACTGTTTTTT. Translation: CASSPRRGFGEKLFF. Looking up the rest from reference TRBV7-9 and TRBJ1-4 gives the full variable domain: DTGVSQNPRHKITKRGQNVTFRCDPISEHNRLYWYRQTLGQGPEFLTYFQNEAQLEKSRLLSDRFSAERPKGSFSTLEIQRTEQGDSAMYLCASSPRRGFGEKLFFGSGTQLSVL.

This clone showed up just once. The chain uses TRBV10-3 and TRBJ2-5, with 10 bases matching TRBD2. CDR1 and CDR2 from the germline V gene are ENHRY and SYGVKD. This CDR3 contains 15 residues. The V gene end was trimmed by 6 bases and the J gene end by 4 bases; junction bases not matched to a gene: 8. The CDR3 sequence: CAIRPGLAWGETQYF. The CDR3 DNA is TGTGCCATCAGGCCGGGACTAGCGTGGGGAGAGACCCAGTACTTC.

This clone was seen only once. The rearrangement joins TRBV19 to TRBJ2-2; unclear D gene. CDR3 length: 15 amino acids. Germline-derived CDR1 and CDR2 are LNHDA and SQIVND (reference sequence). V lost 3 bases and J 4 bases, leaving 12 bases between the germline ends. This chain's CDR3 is CASSIRVRSTGELFF. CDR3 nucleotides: TGTGCCAGTAGTATTCGAGTTCGGAGCACCGGGGAGCTGTTTTTT.

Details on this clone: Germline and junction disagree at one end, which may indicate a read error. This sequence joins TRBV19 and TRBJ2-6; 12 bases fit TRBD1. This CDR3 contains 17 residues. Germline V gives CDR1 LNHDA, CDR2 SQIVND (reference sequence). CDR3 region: CASSNRDRGPGANGLTF. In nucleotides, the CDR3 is TGTGCCAGTAGTAACCGGGACAGGGGGCCTGGGGCCAACGGCCTGACTTTC.

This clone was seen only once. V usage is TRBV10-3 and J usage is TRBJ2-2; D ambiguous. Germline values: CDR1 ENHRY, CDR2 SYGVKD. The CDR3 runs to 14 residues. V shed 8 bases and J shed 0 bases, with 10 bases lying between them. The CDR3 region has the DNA TGTGCCATCTCTACAGAACCGAACACCGGGGAGCTGTTTTTT. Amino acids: CAISTEPNTGELFF.

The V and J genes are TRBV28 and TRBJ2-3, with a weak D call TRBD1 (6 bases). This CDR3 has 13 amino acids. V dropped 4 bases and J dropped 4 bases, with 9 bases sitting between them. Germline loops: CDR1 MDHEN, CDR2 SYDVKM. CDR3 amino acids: CASSSQGPDTQYF. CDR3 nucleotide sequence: TGTGCCAGCAGTTCCCAGGGGCCAGATACGCAGTATTTT.

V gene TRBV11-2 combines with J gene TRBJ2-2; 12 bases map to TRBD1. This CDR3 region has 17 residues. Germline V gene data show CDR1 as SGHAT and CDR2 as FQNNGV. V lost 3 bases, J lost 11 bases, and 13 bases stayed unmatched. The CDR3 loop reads CASSLGPRDRGRGELFF. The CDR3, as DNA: TGTGCCAGCAGCTTGGGGCCTCGGGACAGGGGGCGGGGAGAGCTGTTTTTT.

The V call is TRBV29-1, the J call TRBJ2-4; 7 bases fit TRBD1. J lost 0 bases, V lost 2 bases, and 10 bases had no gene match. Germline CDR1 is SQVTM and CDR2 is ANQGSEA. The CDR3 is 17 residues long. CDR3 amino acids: CSVERDSDGVAKNIQYF. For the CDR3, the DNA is TGCAGCGTTGAAAGGGACAGCGATGGGGTAGCCAAAAACATTCAGTACTTC. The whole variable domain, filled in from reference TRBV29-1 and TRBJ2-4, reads SAVISQKPSRDICQRGTSLTIQCQVDSQVTMMFWYRQQPGQSLTLIATANQGSEATYESGFVIDKFPISRPNLTFSTLTVSNMSPEDSSIYLCSVERDSDGVAKNIQYFGAGTRLSVL.

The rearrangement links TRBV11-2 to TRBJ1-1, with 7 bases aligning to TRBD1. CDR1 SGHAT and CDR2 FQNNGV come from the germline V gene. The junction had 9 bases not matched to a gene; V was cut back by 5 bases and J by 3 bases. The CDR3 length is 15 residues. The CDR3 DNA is TGTGCCAGCAGCCCCCGGACAGGTTCTCACACTGAAGCTTTCTTT. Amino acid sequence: CASSPRTGSHTEAFF.